The clone carrying this TCR beta chain occurred once. Its antigen is still unknown. The source of the sample is a study of CD8 T cell repertoires and HIV-1 epitope variants. Germline loops: CDR1 SGHDN, CDR2 FVKESK. The germline V and J ends were trimmed by 4 bases and 8 bases, with 18 bases remaining between them. The CDR3 runs 15 residues. Sequencing used immunoSEQ multiplex PCR; TCRdb keeps in-frame clones, though not all of them. Of under 7,000 clones in the sample, around two thirds were seen once. This TCR derives from a male donor with HIV. Sequencing was done on a sample of cultured CD8+ T cells derived from PBMCs. The chain is built from TRBV14 and TRBJ2-1, with D hard to call. CDR3 residues: CASSPFMLGYDEQFF. CDR3 coding DNA: TGTGCCAGCAGCCCCTTTATGTTAGGGTACGATGAGCAGTTCTTC. Drawing the rest from reference TRBV14 and TRBJ2-1, the complete variable domain is EAGVTQFPSHSVIEKGQTVTLRCDPISGHDNLYWYRRVMGKEIKFLLHFVKESKQDESGMPNNRFLAERTGGTYSTLKVQPAELEDSGVYFCASSPFMLGYDEQFFGPGTRLTVL.